The rows below give T cell receptor beta chains drawn from one sample of a study of cytomegalovirus exposure and HLA in healthy donors. Measured with immunoSEQ multiplex PCR; TCRdb has only the in-frame clones, and not every one. The profile covers about 160,000 clones, with about 72% appearing a single time and around 3.5% taken by the ten largest. The specimen sequenced was PBMCs. The receptors were gathered from a man aged 30 to 39 in good health and CMV-seropositive. CDR3s leave out the opening cysteine and the closing phenylalanine or tryptophan. D genes are given only for firm matches.

TRBJ2-3 | 12 | - | TRBV27 | ASSLSQGTDTQY
TRBJ1-4 | 12 | - | TRBV7-9 | ASSLPRADEKLF
TRBJ2-5 | 11 | - | TRBV5-6 | ASSFDGGGTQY
TRBJ1-5 | 12 | - | TRBV19 | ASSIDKSDQPQH
TRBJ1-2 | 13 | TRBD1 | TRBV7-2 | ASSLGGAGGSGYT
TRBJ2-1 | 12 | TRBD1 | TRBV6-1 | ASSPGTGRNEQF
TRBJ2-5 | 12 | TRBD2 | TRBV29-1 | SSLGTSGQETQY
TRBJ1-5 | 13 | - | TRBV19 | ASSMQGAGNQPQH
TRBJ2-7 | 14 | TRBD2 | TRBV6-1 | ASSGGGAGGAYEQY
TRBJ1-1 | 12 | - | TRBV28 | ASSLQPMNTEAF
TRBJ1-6 | 14 | TRBD1 | TRBV6-6 | ASSYRTSGGNSPLH
TRBJ2-7 | 13 | TRBD1 | TRBV5-1 | ASSPTQGAGYEQY
TRBJ1-4 | 13 | - | TRBV28 | ASSLWGAGSEKLF
TRBJ2-7 | 12 | - | TRBV10-3 | AISVRQATYEQY
TRBJ1-4 | 12 | TRBD1 | TRBV6-1 | ASTSDRGGEKLF
TRBJ1-5 | 12 | - | TRBV18 | ASSPSGGGQPQH
TRBJ1-1 | 12 | - | TRBV7-8 | ASSFWGVNTEAF
TRBJ1-1 | 13 | - | TRBV6-5 | ASSYSRVWNTEAF
TRBJ2-7 | 14 | TRBD2 | TRBV7-9 | ASSPGSSGGTYEQY
TRBJ2-3 | 12 | TRBD1 | TRBV5-1 | ASSSGQDPDTQY
TRBJ2-7 | 12 | TRBD1 | TRBV11-2 | ASSSDRSSYEQY
TRBJ1-6 | 13 | TRBD1 | TRBV4-3 | ASSQERDSYSPLH
TRBJ2-7 | 12 | TRBD1 | TRBV27 | ASSFAGTGYEQY
TRBJ2-3 | 10 | - | TRBV9 | ASSVASGTQY
TRBJ2-3 | 11 | TRBD1 | TRBV25-1 | ASSRGLSDTQY
TRBJ1-1 | 13 | TRBD1 | TRBV7-9 | ASSTRQGLNTEAF
TRBJ2-3 | 12 | TRBD2 | TRBV6-5 | ASIGSGGTDTQY
TRBJ2-7 | 13 | - | TRBV10-3 | AISESPRQEGEQY
TRBJ2-3 | 13 | TRBD2 | TRBV2 | ASSEERGGPDTQY
TRBJ2-1 | 13 | TRBD1 | TRBV6-5 | ASSFSGTGYNEQF
TRBJ2-5 | 11 | - | TRBV7-2 | ASSPRVLETQY
TRBJ2-1 | 13 | - | TRBV10-3 | AISKQVGSYNEQF
TRBJ2-2 | 13 | TRBD2 | TRBV27 | ASSDLTSGAGELF
TRBJ2-5 | 14 | TRBD2 | TRBV5-1 | ASSSQPSGGEETQY
TRBJ2-3 | 13 | TRBD2 | TRBV28 | ASSFPRRGADTQY
TRBJ2-4 | 10 | - | TRBV19 | ASSSGIDIQY